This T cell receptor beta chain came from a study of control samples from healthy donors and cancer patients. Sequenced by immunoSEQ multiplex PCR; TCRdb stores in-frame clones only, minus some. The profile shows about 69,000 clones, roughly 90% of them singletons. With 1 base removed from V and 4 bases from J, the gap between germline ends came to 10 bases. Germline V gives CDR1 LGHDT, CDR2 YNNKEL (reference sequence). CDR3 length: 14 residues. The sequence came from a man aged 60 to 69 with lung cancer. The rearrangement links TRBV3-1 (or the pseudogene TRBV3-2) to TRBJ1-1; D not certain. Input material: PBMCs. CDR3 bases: TGTGCCAGCAGCCAAGGGACGGTTCTCACTGAAGCTTTCTTT. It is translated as CASSQGTVLTEAFF.